This entry describes one T cell receptor (beta chain). This sample stems from a study of blood T cell repertoires in COVID-19. About the study: The study drew acute and convalescent COVID-19 samples from the United States, Italy and Spain. PBMCs, B-cell-depleted T cells, or T cells provided the cDNA or gDNA that made up the material.

The CDR3 covers 15 residues. Trimming took 4 bases from V and 4 from J; bases not matched to a gene: 7. Per the germline V gene, CDR1 is MNHEY and CDR2 is SVGAGI. In the study's own analysis: By means of reference gene primer amplification, nucleated cell counts were estimated. This table comes from immunoSEQ multiplex PCR, and its TCRdb copy is limited to in-frame clones, with some not included. V, J and clone size were drawn from that table, and D and trimming were deduced from the DNA. The sample shows some 140,000 clones, around 83% of them seen only once. Seattle-derived patients entered the study during active infection and were followed longitudinally.

The sequenced material came from peripheral blood. The receptor comes from an older woman with COVID-19, enrolled during active disease. V usage is TRBV6-5 and J usage is TRBJ1-1; TRBD1 matches 9 bases. DNA for the CDR3: TGTGCCAGCAGTTTAGGGGACAGGGTTCGCACTGAAGCTTTCTTT. Protein product: CASSLGDRVRTEAFF.